A single sample gave rise to the 26 T cell receptor beta chains below, sequenced in a study of T cell repertoires in cytomegalovirus infection. TCRdb redid the calling of the reads with MiXCR, one entry per CDR3 protein. Found here are about 250,000 distinct CDR3 sequences, approximately 13% of them singletons; the top ten hold 1.5% to 2%. Sequencing was performed on PBMCs. The receptor source for this set is a human donor in good health (CMV status not recorded). Some clones in this sample may be carry-over from other donors' samples.

The genes are TRBV4-3 and TRBJ1-1, with D hard to call. V lost 6 bases and J 5 bases, leaving 13 bases between the germline ends. Germline lookup yields CDR1 LGHNA and CDR2 YSLEER. This CDR3 has 13 amino acids. The CDR3 sequence is CASSSEVGTEAFF. In nucleotides, the CDR3 is TGCGCCAGCAGTTCCGAGGTCGGGACTGAAGCTTTCTTT.

This clonotype was seen a handful of times. The gene calls are TRBV7-2 and TRBJ1-6; no clear D gene. The CDR3 covers 15 residues. CDR1 SGHTA and CDR2 FQGNSA come from the germline V gene. V was clipped by 1 base and J by 9 bases, with 13 bases between them. The CDR3 here is CASSLVRSSGSPLHF. The CDR3 DNA sequence: TGTGCCAGCAGCTTAGTGCGGTCCAGTGGTTCACCCCTCCACTTT.

This clonotype was seen many times. The J gene is TRBJ1-2, the V gene TRBV7-2; perhaps TRBD1 as D (5 bases). Per the germline V gene, CDR1 is SGHTA and CDR2 is FQGNSA. The V gene lost 5 bases and the J gene lost 3 bases, with 10 bases spanning the gap. This CDR3 comprises 13 residues. DNA of the CDR3: TGTGCCAGCAGCCCAGGGATCGACTATGGCTACACCTTC. Its protein is CASSPGIDYGYTF.

This clonotype was counted ten times or more. The chain is built from TRBV7-2 and TRBJ2-3; D unresolved. V was shortened by 2 bases and J by 2 bases, with 14 bases between the two germline ends. The CDR3 loop spans 16 amino acids. Per the germline V gene, CDR1 is SGHTA and CDR2 is FQGNSA. CDR3 amino acids: CASSLLGDADTDTQYF. The CDR3 DNA sequence: TGTGCCAGCAGCTTATTAGGCGATGCGGACACAGATACGCAGTATTTT.

This chain uses TRBV5-1 with TRBJ2-7; 7 nucleotides line up with TRBD1. This CDR3 region has 13 residues. Germline assignment: CDR1 SGHRS and CDR2 YFSETQ. V shed 6 bases, J shed 2 bases, and the junction held 5 bases outside the gene matches. The CDR3 bases are TGCGCCAGCACCTGGGGGACAGCCTACGAGCAGTACTTC. Its protein is CASTWGTAYEQYF.

In its sample, this clonotype was seen many times. The V and J genes are TRBV7-9 and TRBJ2-7, with 8 bases that match TRBD1. The CDR3 spans 15 residues. Per germline, CDR1 SEHNR and CDR2 FQNEAQ (reference sequence). The junction had 6 bases not matched to a gene; V was cut back by 5 bases and J by 0 bases. CDR3 bases: TGTGCCAGCAGCGCGGACAGGGCTGCCTCCTACGAGCAGTACTTC. Its protein is CASSADRAASYEQYF.

The chain combines TRBV29-1 with TRBJ1-2; no clear D. CDR1 and CDR2 from the germline V gene are SQVTM and ANQGSEA. CDR3 size: 12 residues. V was pared by 4 bases and J by 3 bases, with 9 bases between. The CDR3 is CSVVSGDYGYTF. For the CDR3, the DNA is TGCAGCGTTGTGTCAGGCGACTATGGCTACACCTTC.

The chain carries TRBV7-2 and TRBJ2-1; D call uncertain. From germline, CDR1 is SGHTA and CDR2 FQGNSA. CDR3 length: 14 residues. Trimming pared 1 base from V and 6 bases from J, leaving 10 bases between. In DNA form, the CDR3 reads TGTGCCAGCAGCTTAGATCGGTTGGCCAATGAGCAGTTCTTC. This encodes CASSLDRLANEQFF. Drawing the rest from reference TRBV7-2 and TRBJ2-1, the complete variable domain is GAGVSQSPSNKVTEKGKDVELRCDPISGHTALYWYRQSLGQGLEFLIYFQGNSAPDKSGLPSDRFSAERTGGSVSTLTIQRTQQEDSAVYLCASSLDRLANEQFFGPGTRLTVL.

The rearrangement links TRBV12-3 or TRBV12-4 to TRBJ1-5, with D unresolved. The CDR3 length is 13 residues. V lost 4 bases to trimming and J lost 3 bases, with 7 bases between them. The CDR3 is CASSWGLNQPQHF. The DNA of the CDR3 is TGTGCCAGCAGTTGGGGTCTCAATCAGCCCCAGCATTTT.

Concerning this clonotype: A single base separates this from a much larger clone, so it may be a read error. V gene TRBV6-2 or TRBV6-3 combines with J gene TRBJ2-2; D is undetermined. In germline, CDR1 is MNHEY, CDR2 SVGEGT. Trimming took 6 bases from V and 5 from J, leaving 16 bases between them. The CDR3 spans 15 residues. CDR3 coding DNA: TGTGCCAGCAGATACCCCGTGGAAGGGACCGGGGAGCTGTTTTTT. Its translation is CASRYPVEGTGELFF.

This clonotype was seen at least ten times. The chain joins TRBV7-2 to TRBJ2-1; 8 bases map to TRBD1. V was clipped by 1 base and J by 6 bases; unmatched bases: 2. Germline-derived CDR1 and CDR2 are SGHTA and FQGNSA. The CDR3 covers 14 residues. DNA for the CDR3: TGTGCCAGCAGCTTAGGGGGACAGGTCAATGAGCAGTTCTTC. Its translation is CASSLGGQVNEQFF. Using reference TRBV7-2 and TRBJ2-1 for the parts outside the CDR3, the full variable domain is GAGVSQSPSNKVTEKGKDVELRCDPISGHTALYWYRQSLGQGLEFLIYFQGNSAPDKSGLPSDRFSAERTGGSVSTLTIQRTQQEDSAVYLCASSLGGQVNEQFFGPGTRLTVL.

This clonotype was seen many times. No conserved phenylalanine or tryptophan ends this CDR3, so it is likely a read error. The DNA is omitted, as the CDR3 cannot be located on it reliably, and the CDR3 follows TCRdb's listing. The chain couples TRBV12-3 or TRBV12-4 to TRBJ2-1; the DNA was not used to check the table's D call, TRBD2. The CDR3 adds up to 11 amino acids, both ends counted. The CDR3 sequence is CASSLGTVASL.

The table lists this clonotype with many counts. V is TRBV7-2 and J is TRBJ2-2, with TRBD1 matching 9 bases. V was pared by 6 bases and J by 1 base, with 3 bases of the junction left unmatched. This CDR3 has 15 amino acids. Germline loops: CDR1 SGHTA, CDR2 FQGNSA. The CDR3 protein is CASRLDRGNTGELFF. The CDR3 bases are TGTGCCAGCAGATTGGACAGGGGGAACACCGGGGAGCTGTTTTTT. Full variable domain (missing parts from reference TRBV7-2 and TRBJ2-2): GAGVSQSPSNKVTEKGKDVELRCDPISGHTALYWYRQSLGQGLEFLIYFQGNSAPDKSGLPSDRFSAERTGGSVSTLTIQRTQQEDSAVYLCASRLDRGNTGELFFGEGSRLTVL.

This clonotype was observed many times. The genes are TRBV13 and TRBJ1-6; TRBD1 aligns across 11 bases. The germline CDR1 and CDR2 sequences are PRHDT and FYEKMQ (reference sequence). The CDR3 sequence is 18 residues long. Trimming at V came to 4 bases and at J to 10 bases, leaving 15 bases not matched to a gene. CDR3 loop: CASSSTSLGQGALSPLHF. In DNA, the CDR3 is TGTGCCAGCAGCTCCACTTCCCTAGGACAGGGGGCATTGTCACCCCTCCACTTT.

This chain joins TRBV29-1 and TRBJ2-7; perhaps TRBD1 as D (6 bases). Deletions cut 4 bases from V and 4 bases from J, with 11 bases between. Germline values: CDR1 SQVTM, CDR2 ANQGSEA. This CDR3 contains 12 residues. CDR3 sequence reads: CSVGKGDYEQYF. The CDR3 nucleotides are TGCAGCGTTGGGAAGGGGGATTACGAGCAGTACTTC.

This clonotype came up many times. The V call is TRBV7-9, the J call TRBJ2-2; D remains ambiguous. This CDR3 is built from 14 residues. The germline V gene has CDR1 SEHNR and CDR2 FQNEAQ (reference sequence). With 1 base removed from V and 2 bases from J, the gap between germline ends came to 5 bases. The CDR3 DNA sequence: TGTGCCAGCAGCTTAGGGGCCAACACCGGGGAGCTGTTTTTT. It encodes CASSLGANTGELFF.

This clonotype was found a few times. The chain recombines TRBV28 with TRBJ1-1; possibly TRBD1 for D (5 bases). V shed 5 bases and J shed 7 bases, with 14 bases lying between them. Germline lookup yields CDR1 MDHEN and CDR2 SYDVKM. The CDR3 is 13 residues long. The CDR3 DNA reads as TGTGCCAGCAGTGGGACGCAGGGTTTTGAAGCTTTCTTT. This codes for CASSGTQGFEAFF.

The gene calls are TRBV12-3 or TRBV12-4 and TRBJ2-1; 10 bases line up with TRBD2. This CDR3 is 15 amino acids long. The V segment lost 6 bases and the J segment 3 bases; nucleotides outside the gene matches: 5. CDR3 protein: CASSKSGGVYNEQFF. The CDR3, as DNA: TGTGCCAGCAGCAAGAGCGGGGGGGTCTACAATGAGCAGTTCTTC.

This clonotype was found many times. The gene calls are TRBV19 and TRBJ2-5; 12 bases are a match to TRBD2. The CDR3 is 15 amino acids. Germline CDR1 is LNHDA and CDR2 is SQIVND (reference sequence). Trimming cost V 6 bases and J 3 bases; bases outside gene matches: 5. Here the CDR3 reads CASRQLAGGEETQYF. The CDR3 DNA reads TGTGCCAGTAGGCAACTAGCGGGGGGCGAAGAGACCCAGTACTTC. The full variable domain, in which reference TRBV19 and TRBJ2-5 provide the parts outside the CDR3, is DGGITQSPKYLFRKEGQNVTLSCEQNLNHDAMYWYRQDPGQGLRLIYYSQIVNDFQKGDIAEGYSVSREKKESFPLTVTSAQKNPTAFYLCASRQLAGGEETQYFGPGTRLLVL.

This clonotype occurred a few times. V gene TRBV20-1 combines with J gene TRBJ1-1, with D perhaps matching TRBD1 (6 bases). The ends were cut back, 3 bases at V and 6 bases at J, with 11 bases in the middle. The CDR3 is 12 amino acids. Looked up from germline, CDR1 is DFQATT and CDR2 is SNEGSKA (reference sequence). The CDR3 is CSASSGQSEAFF. CDR3 DNA sequence: TGCAGTGCTAGCTCCGGACAGTCTGAAGCTTTCTTT.

This clonotype occurred a few times. The rearrangement joins TRBV28 to TRBJ1-2, with D possibly being TRBD1 (6 bases). Germline assignment: CDR1 MDHEN and CDR2 SYDVKM. Trimming removed 3 bases from V and 5 bases from J, with 16 bases in between. The CDR3 covers 15 residues. CDR3 in amino acids: CASSFSDRTQYGYTF. The CDR3 nucleotides read TGTGCCAGCAGTTTTAGTGACAGGACTCAATATGGCTACACCTTC.

This clonotype has more than one count but fewer than ten. The chain is built from TRBV12-3 or TRBV12-4 and TRBJ2-7; either TRBD1 or TRBD2 may supply D (5 bases each). V lost 2 bases and J 4 bases, leaving 12 bases between the germline ends. The CDR3 extends over 14 amino acids. The CDR3 coding sequence is TGTGCCAGCAGTTTAAGTGGGGGTGGTTACGAGCAGTACTTC. It codes for CASSLSGGGYEQYF.

The sample holds a few counts of this clonotype. The chain links TRBV6-7 to TRBJ1-5; unclear D gene. TRBV6-7 belongs to the ORF category, with a function that is uncertain. Trimming took 2 bases from V and 5 from J, leaving 13 bases between them. CDR3 length: 15 amino acids. CDR3: CASSYPPGEHQPQHF. Here the CDR3 DNA reads TGTGCCAGCAGTTACCCCCCCGGTGAGCATCAGCCCCAGCATTTT.

The V gene is TRBV6-2 or TRBV6-3, the J gene TRBJ1-2; D gene uncertain. Trimming cost V 5 bases and J 7 bases, with 11 bases left between them. The germline CDR1 and CDR2 sequences are MNHEY and SVGEGT. This CDR3 contains 12 residues. CDR3 amino acids: CASSPPTGGYTF. The CDR3 region has the DNA TGTGCCAGCAGTCCCCCCACGGGTGGCTACACCTTC.

This clonotype was detected many times. V is TRBV11-2 and J is TRBJ2-7; D may be TRBD2 (5 bases). Trimming removed 3 bases from V and 5 bases from J, with 11 bases in between. Germline V lookup: CDR1 SGHAT, CDR2 FQNNGV. This CDR3 contains 13 residues. The CDR3 DNA is TGTGCCAGCAGCTTGGAGGTTCCTAACGAGCAGTACTTC. It is translated as CASSLEVPNEQYF.

This clonotype was detected only once. The genes are TRBV20-1 and TRBJ2-1, with D possibly TRBD1 on 5 matching bases. Looked up from germline, CDR1 is DFQATT and CDR2 is SNEGSKA (reference sequence). Deletions cut 3 bases from V and 1 base from J, with 16 bases between. CDR3 size: 16 residues. For the CDR3, the DNA is TGCAGTGCTAGGGGCCAGGGCAAGGGGTCCTACAATGAGCAGTTCTTC. It translates to CSARGQGKGSYNEQFF.